Below are 13 T cell receptor beta chains sequenced from a single sample in a study of blood T cell repertoires in COVID-19. TCRdb's copy holds only in-frame clones and misses some; the assay was immunoSEQ multiplex PCR. In the table there are 200,000 to 250,000 clones, 80% to 85% of which are singletons. Sequenced: PBMCs or T cells enriched from blood (not recorded which). Receptors were obtained from a woman in her thirties or forties who had recovered from COVID-19.

The chain is built from TRBV18 and TRBJ1-4; 8 positions agree with TRBD1. This CDR3 region has 16 residues. CDR1 and CDR2 from the germline V gene are KGHSH and LQKENI. V gave up 3 bases and J gave up 3 bases; unmatched junction bases: 6. CDR3 protein: CASSPARTGSNEKLFF. CDR3 sequence (DNA): TGTGCCAGCTCACCCGCCAGGACAGGGTCTAATGAAAAACTGTTTTTT.

Only one count was recorded for this clone. The chain has TRBV7-2 and TRBJ2-7, with 12 bases matching TRBD2. The germline gives CDR1 SGHTA, CDR2 FQGNSA. The CDR3 consists of 15 residues. J gave up 5 bases and V 5 bases, and 7 bases lay outside the gene matches. DNA for the CDR3: TGTGCCAGCAGCCAGACTAGCGGGGGATCCAACGAGCAGTACTTC. It translates to CASSQTSGGSNEQYF.

This chain joins TRBV19 and TRBJ1-1; the match to TRBD1 covers 9 bases. The CDR3 loop spans 17 amino acids. Germline CDR1 reads LNHDA; CDR2 reads SQIVND (reference sequence). The junction had 15 bases not matched to a gene; V was cut back by 5 bases and J by 5 bases. CDR3 nucleotides: TGTGCCAGTAGTGGACGACCCGGGACAGGGTCGAAGACTGAAGCTTTCTTT. Translating it yields CASSGRPGTGSKTEAFF.

This clone was observed once. This chain links TRBV4-2 with TRBJ2-1, with TRBD2 identical over 11 bases. Unmatched junction bases numbered 4, after V lost 1 base and J lost 5 bases. The CDR3 is 16 residues long. Germline loops: CDR1 LGHNA, CDR2 YNFKEQ. CDR3 DNA sequence: TGTGCCAGCAGCCAAGCCGGGACTAGCGGCAACAATGAGCAGTTCTTC. Protein: CASSQAGTSGNNEQFF.

The chain uses TRBV27 and TRBJ1-2, with 7 bases lining up with TRBD1. This CDR3 is built from 15 residues. Per the germline V gene, CDR1 is MNHEY and CDR2 is SMNVEV (reference sequence). V was pared by 4 bases and J by 0 bases, with 5 bases of the junction left unmatched. CDR3 amino acids: CASSSWDRANYGYTF. The CDR3, as DNA: TGTGCCAGCAGTTCCTGGGACAGAGCTAACTATGGCTACACCTTC.

The V and J genes are TRBV7-2 and TRBJ2-2; TRBD1 might be the D (5 bases). Germline V CDR1 and CDR2: SGHTA, FQGNSA. With 6 bases removed from V and 9 bases from J, the gap between germline ends came to 26 bases. The CDR3 consists of 17 residues. Here the CDR3 DNA reads TGTGCCAGCAGACCCCTTTTGGGGCGCGATTCTCACCGGGAGCTGTTTTTT. Encoded protein: CASRPLLGRDSHRELFF.

J is TRBJ2-1 and V is TRBV10-3, with TRBD2 matching 12 bases. The CDR3 consists of 14 residues. Germline V gene data show CDR1 as ENHRY and CDR2 as SYGVKD. Germline trimming cut 11 bases from V and 4 bases from J; bases unmatched to any gene: 6. CDR3 amino acids: CAARTSGAYNEQFF. DNA of the CDR3: TGTGCCGCACGGACTAGCGGGGCATACAATGAGCAGTTCTTC.

The chain is built from TRBV5-6 and TRBJ1-3; no clear D. V was cut by 1 base and J by 1 base, with 6 bases left in between. The CDR3 sequence is 14 residues long. CDR1 and CDR2 (germline): SGHDT, YYEEEE. Here the CDR3 reads CASSLISSGNTIYF. The DNA of the CDR3 is TGTGCCAGCAGCTTGATCAGTTCTGGAAACACCATATATTTT.

The rearrangement uses TRBV11-2 and TRBJ2-5, with a possible D match to TRBD1 (5 bases). Between the trimmed V and J ends, which lost 5 bases and 5 bases, there was a span of 12 bases. Germline V CDR1 and CDR2: SGHAT, FQNNGV. This CDR3 has 13 amino acids. As DNA, the CDR3 is TGTGCCAGCAGCCGACAGAGCCCCGAGACCCAGTACTTC. This encodes CASSRQSPETQYF.

This clone was found once. The gene calls are TRBV3-1 (or the pseudogene TRBV3-2) and TRBJ1-2; 11 positions match TRBD1. The CDR3 runs 14 residues. The V segment lost 9 bases and the J segment 3 bases; nucleotides outside the gene matches: 6. CDR1 and CDR2 from the germline V gene are LGHDT and YNNKEL (reference sequence). CDR3 in amino acids: CASSWTGGYYGYTF. The CDR3 nucleotides are TGTGCCAGTAGCTGGACAGGGGGCTACTATGGCTACACCTTC.

DNA for the CDR3: TGCGCCAGCAGCCCTAGCGGATCCCTAGCCAAAAACATTCAGTACTTC. This translates into CASSPSGSLAKNIQYF. The V and J genes are TRBV5-1 and TRBJ2-4; 7 bases align to TRBD2. Germline assignment: CDR1 SGHRS and CDR2 YFSETQ. After removal of 4 bases from V and 0 bases from J, the junction contained 7 bases not matched to a gene. The CDR3 consists of 16 residues. The complete variable domain, with remaining parts taken from reference TRBV5-1 and TRBJ2-4, reads KAGVTQTPRYLIKTRGQQVTLSCSPISGHRSVSWYQQTPGQGLQFLFEYFSETQRNKGNFPGRFSGRQFSNSRSEMNVSTLELGDSALYLCASSPSGSLAKNIQYFGAGTRLSVL.

This chain links TRBV18 with TRBJ2-4; D not resolved. This CDR3 contains 14 residues. Germline loops: CDR1 KGHSH, CDR2 LQKENI. Between the trimmed V and J ends, which lost 5 bases and 0 bases, there was a span of 8 bases. The CDR3 sequence: CASSSYLAKNIQYF. In DNA, the CDR3 is TGTGCCAGCTCATCTTACTTAGCCAAAAACATTCAGTACTTC.

The CDR3 sequence: CASSYSTRETQYF. The DNA of the CDR3 is TGTGCCAGCAGCTACAGCACCAGGGAGACCCAGTACTTC. This chain joins TRBV7-8 and TRBJ2-5; D is unresolved. Trimming took 4 bases from V and 5 from J, leaving 11 bases between them. Germline V gene sequence: CDR1 SGHVS, CDR2 FQNEAQ. The CDR3 is 13 amino acids.